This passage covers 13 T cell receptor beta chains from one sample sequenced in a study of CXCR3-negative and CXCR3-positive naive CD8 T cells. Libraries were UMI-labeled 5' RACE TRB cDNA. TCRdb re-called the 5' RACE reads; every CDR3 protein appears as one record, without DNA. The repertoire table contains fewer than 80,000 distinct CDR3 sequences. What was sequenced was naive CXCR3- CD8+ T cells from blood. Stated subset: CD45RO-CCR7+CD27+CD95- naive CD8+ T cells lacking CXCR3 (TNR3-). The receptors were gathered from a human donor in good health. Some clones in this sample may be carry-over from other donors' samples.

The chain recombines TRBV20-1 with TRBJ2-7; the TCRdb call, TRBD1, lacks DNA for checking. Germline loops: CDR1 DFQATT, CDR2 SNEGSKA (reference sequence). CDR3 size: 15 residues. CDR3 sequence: CSARDWAGGGREQYF.

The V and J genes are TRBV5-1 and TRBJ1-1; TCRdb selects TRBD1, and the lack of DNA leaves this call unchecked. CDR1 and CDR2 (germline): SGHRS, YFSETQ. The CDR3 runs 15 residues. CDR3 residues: CASSEEGTVFTEAFF.

The CDR3 loop reads CASSYGQNEQFF. V and J are TRBV7-9 and TRBJ2-1; TCRdb selects TRBD1, and the lack of DNA leaves this call unchecked. The CDR3 totals 12 residues. Germline CDR1 SEHNR, CDR2 FQNEAQ (reference sequence).

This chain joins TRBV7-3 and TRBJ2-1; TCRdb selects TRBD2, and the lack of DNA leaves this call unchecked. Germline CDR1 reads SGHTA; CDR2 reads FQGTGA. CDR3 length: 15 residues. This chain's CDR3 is CASSYSGGGNNEQFF.

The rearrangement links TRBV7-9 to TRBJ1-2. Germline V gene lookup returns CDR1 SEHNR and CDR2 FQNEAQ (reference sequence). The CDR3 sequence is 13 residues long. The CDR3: CASSLQGPLGYTF. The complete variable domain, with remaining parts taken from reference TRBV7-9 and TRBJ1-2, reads DTGVSQNPRHKITKRGQNVTFRCDPISEHNRLYWYRQTLGQGPEFLTYFQNEAQLEKSRLLSDRFSAERPKGSFSTLEIQRTEQGDSAMYLCASSLQGPLGYTFGSGTRLTVV.

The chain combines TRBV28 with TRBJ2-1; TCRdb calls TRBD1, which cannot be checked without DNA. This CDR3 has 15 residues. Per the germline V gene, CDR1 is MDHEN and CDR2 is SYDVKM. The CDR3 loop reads CASSTGQLPYNEQFF.

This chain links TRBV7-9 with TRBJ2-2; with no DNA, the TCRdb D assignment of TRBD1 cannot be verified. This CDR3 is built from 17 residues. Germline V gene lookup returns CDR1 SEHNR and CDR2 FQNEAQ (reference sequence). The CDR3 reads CASSYGGQGEDTGELFF. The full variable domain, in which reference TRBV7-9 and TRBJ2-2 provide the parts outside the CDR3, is DTGVSQNPRHKITKRGQNVTFRCDPISEHNRLYWYRQTLGQGPEFLTYFQNEAQLEKSRLLSDRFSAERPKGSFSTLEIQRTEQGDSAMYLCASSYGGQGEDTGELFFGEGSRLTVL.

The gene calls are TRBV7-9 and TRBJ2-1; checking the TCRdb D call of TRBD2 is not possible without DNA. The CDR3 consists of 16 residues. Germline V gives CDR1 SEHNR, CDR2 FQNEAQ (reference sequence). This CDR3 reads CASSRMTSGSSNEQFF.

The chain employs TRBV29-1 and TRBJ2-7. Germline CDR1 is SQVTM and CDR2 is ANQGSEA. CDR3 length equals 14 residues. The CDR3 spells CSVEDRGQSYEQYF.

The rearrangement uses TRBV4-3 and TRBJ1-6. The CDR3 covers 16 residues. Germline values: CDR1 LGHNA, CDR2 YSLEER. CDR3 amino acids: CASSQDRLALNSPLHF.

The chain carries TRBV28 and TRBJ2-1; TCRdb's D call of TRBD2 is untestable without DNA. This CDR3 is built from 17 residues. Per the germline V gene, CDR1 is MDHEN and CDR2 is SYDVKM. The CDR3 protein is CASSPLRLAGDNNEQFF.

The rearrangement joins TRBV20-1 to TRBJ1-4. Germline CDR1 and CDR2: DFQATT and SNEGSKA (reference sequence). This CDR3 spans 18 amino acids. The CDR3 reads CSARGTPDTAMGNEKLFF.

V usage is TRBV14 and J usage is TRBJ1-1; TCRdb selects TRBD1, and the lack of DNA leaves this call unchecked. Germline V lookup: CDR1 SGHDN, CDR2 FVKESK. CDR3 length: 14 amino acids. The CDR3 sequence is CASSRTGMNTEAFF.